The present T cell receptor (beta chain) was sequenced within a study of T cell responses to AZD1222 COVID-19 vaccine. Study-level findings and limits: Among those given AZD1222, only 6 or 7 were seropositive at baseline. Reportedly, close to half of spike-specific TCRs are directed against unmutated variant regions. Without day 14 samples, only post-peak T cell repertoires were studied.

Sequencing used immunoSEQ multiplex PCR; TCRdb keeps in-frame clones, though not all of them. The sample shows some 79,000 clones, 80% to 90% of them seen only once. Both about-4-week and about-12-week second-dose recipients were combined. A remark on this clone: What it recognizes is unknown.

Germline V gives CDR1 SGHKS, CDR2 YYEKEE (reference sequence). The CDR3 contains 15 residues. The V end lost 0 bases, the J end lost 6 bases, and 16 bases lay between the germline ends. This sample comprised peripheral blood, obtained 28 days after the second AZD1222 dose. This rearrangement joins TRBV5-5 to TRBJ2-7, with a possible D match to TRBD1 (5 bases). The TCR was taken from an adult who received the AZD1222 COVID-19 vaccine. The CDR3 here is CASSLAGQGGREQYF. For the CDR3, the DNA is TGTGCCAGCAGCTTGGCTGGGCAGGGTGGGCGCGAGCAGTACTTC.